What follows describes a single T cell receptor (beta chain). Its cognate antigen is unknown. Baseline was the first blood sampling point, followed by cycle 4 day 1 and cycle 7 day 1. These data come from a study of OX40 agonist ivuxolimab in advanced cancers. Findings and caveats of the study: Expanded clones tended on average to be more numerous among CD8+ T cells than CD4+. By week 6 at 0.1 to 3.0 mg/kg, blood CD4+ and CD8+ T cells had expanded clonally.

The V and J ends lost 4 bases and 5 bases, in that order; junction bases with no gene match: 7. Germline V gene sequence: CDR1 SGHDT, CDR2 YYEEEE. This CDR3 comprises 14 residues. TCRdb keeps only in-frame clones here, not all; method: immunoSEQ multiplex PCR. The sample lists 72,000 or so clones, 85% to 90% seen once, with roughly 10% in the top ten. The clonotype originates from an adult with an advanced solid tumor such as melanoma, head and neck, liver or kidney cancer. J is TRBJ1-2 and V is TRBV5-6, with 8 positions matching TRBD1. The sequences come from CD4+ or CD8+ T cells sorted from blood, collected in a trial of the OX40 agonist ivuxolimab. CDR3 loop: CASSPDRVGYGYTF. The CDR3 region has the DNA TGTGCCAGCAGCCCGGACAGGGTGGGGTATGGCTACACCTTC.